Listed below are T cell receptor beta chains from one sample, sequenced in a study of regulatory T cells in long-lasting Graves disease. TCRdb passed the multiplex PCR reads through MiXCR, listing each CDR3 protein once. The table includes some 350,000 distinct CDR3 sequences, roughly 17% detected once. This sample also appeared in a second study, on T cells in Graves' hyperthyroidism and ophthalmopathy.

Sample: peripheral blood mononuclear cells (PBMCs), taken at new diagnosis, from a patient treated with antithyroid drugs. These receptors were collected from a woman younger than 35 with Graves disease. Each CDR3 is given with its conserved first and last residue. Fields, in order: CDR3 length, V gene, J gene, CDR3 protein.

>15|TRBV19|TRBJ1-5
CASGRQGVKWQPQHF
>16|TRBV3-1|TRBJ2-7
CASSQDQGQGDYEQYF
>17|TRBV5-1|TRBJ1-4
CASSLRDGAGFNEKLFF
>15|TRBV7-9|TRBJ1-3
CASSRGTVSGNTIYF
>14|TRBV25-1|NA
CASSGKREFNEQFF
>14|TRBV5-1|TRBJ2-7
CASSLAGQTYEQYF
>15|TRBV7-3|TRBJ1-1
CASSLETGRDTEAFF
>17|TRBV11-2|TRBJ2-7
CASSLGMGLAEPYEQYF
>12|TRBV5-6|TRBJ2-3
CASSGTADTQYF
>16|TRBV3-1|TRBJ2-4
CASSPSGAGVENIQYF
>15|TRBV6-1|TRBJ2-2
CASRPTATDTGELFF
>19|TRBV19|TRBJ2-3
CASSTTPLGLAGGRDTQYF
>14|TRBV5-1|TRBJ2-7
CASSLGRLNYEQYF
>14|TRBV7-9|TRBJ2-3
CASSLSRRADTQYF
>14|TRBV4-1|TRBJ2-7
CASSQGPLGYEQYF
>14|TRBV19|TRBJ2-2
CASRFQGNTGELFF
>15|TRBV28|TRBJ1-2
CASRLTGTSNYGYTF